These 6 T cell receptor beta chains originate from one sample sequenced in a study of blood T cell repertoires in COVID-19. Using immunoSEQ multiplex PCR, the repertoire was profiled, and TCRdb retains in-frame clones only, with some absent. This table has around 100,000 clones, about 83% appearing once. Sequenced material: peripheral blood. The receptors originated from a man between 70 and 80 years old with active or convalescent COVID-19.

The chain has TRBV6-2 or TRBV6-3 and TRBJ1-1; 10 bases fit TRBD1. This CDR3 has 14 amino acids. The germline CDR1 and CDR2 sequences are MNHEY and SVGEGT. The trim removed 5 bases at V and 6 bases at J, leaving 6 bases unmatched. As DNA, the CDR3 is TGTGCCAGCAGTCGCGGGACAGGGGAGTCTGAAGCTTTCTTT. Translating gives CASSRGTGESEAFF.

This clone was recorded once. This chain connects TRBV15 to TRBJ2-2; 9 bases are shared with TRBD1. The CDR3 runs to 15 residues. Trimming removed 4 bases from V and 4 bases from J; junction bases left unmatched: 4. The germline V gene encodes CDR1 LNHNV and CDR2 YYDKDF (reference sequence). CDR3 bases: TGTGCCACCAGCAAACGGACAGGGGTCACCGGGGAGCTGTTTTTT. It translates to CATSKRTGVTGELFF.

This chain uses TRBV28 with TRBJ1-3; D is uncertain. CDR3 size: 18 residues. Germline assignment: CDR1 MDHEN and CDR2 SYDVKM. Trimming shortened V by 7 bases and J by 8 bases, and 30 bases separated the two germline ends. The CDR3 reads CASIGTPAGRGGLYTIYF. The CDR3 nucleotides are TGTGCCAGCATAGGAACCCCCGCAGGCCGTGGAGGGCTTTACACCATATATTTT.

V and J are TRBV24-1 and TRBJ2-1, with TRBD2 matching over 10 bases. The J segment lost 4 bases and the V segment lost 0 bases, leaving 2 bases of the junction unmatched. CDR1 and CDR2 (germline): KGHDR, SFDVKD. This CDR3 has 16 amino acids. CDR3 DNA sequence: TGTGCCACCAGTGATTTGTGGACTAGCGGTTACAATGAGCAGTTCTTC. Protein product: CATSDLWTSGYNEQFF.

The chain couples TRBV14 to TRBJ2-7; 11 positions match TRBD1. The germline V gene has CDR1 SGHDN and CDR2 FVKESK. V shed 5 bases, J shed 3 bases, and the junction held 9 bases outside the gene matches. CDR3 size: 16 residues. The CDR3 DNA sequence: TGTGCCAGCAGCTCCCGTCCGGGGACAGGGGGCTACGAGCAGTACTTC. Protein product: CASSSRPGTGGYEQYF.

This chain uses TRBV18 with TRBJ1-3; D gene ambiguous. Trimming took off 6 bases at V and 0 bases at J, with 18 bases between the two ends. The CDR3 spans 17 residues. CDR1 and CDR2 (germline): KGHSH, LQKENI. As DNA, the CDR3 is TGTGCCAGCTCCCAGGCGTGGAGGAGGTACTCTGGAAACACCATATATTTT. It translates to CASSQAWRRYSGNTIYF. The full variable domain, in which reference TRBV18 and TRBJ1-3 provide the parts outside the CDR3, is NAGVMQNPRHLVRRRGQEARLRCSPMKGHSHVYWYRQLPEEGLKFMVYLQKENIIDESGMPKERFSAEFPKEGPSILRIQQVVRGDSAAYFCASSQAWRRYSGNTIYFGEGSWLTVV.